This TCR beta chain comes out of a study of cytomegalovirus exposure and HLA in healthy donors. Regarding the study as a whole: Apparent HLA restriction characterized most CMV-associated TCR beta chains in a later analysis. No immune exposure information besides CMV serostatus was available. Later, an analysis showed that TCR beta chains associated with HLA were more clonally expanded than others that were equally common. Versus the roughly 640-donor mean, an Asian-associated ancestry cluster reportedly showed fewer N-insertions in a later analysis.

Trimming at V came to 9 bases and at J to 3 bases, leaving 6 bases not matched to a gene. Germline V gene sequence: CDR1 SGHRS, CDR2 YFSETQ. This CDR3 contains 14 residues. This PCR relied on a set of 60 Vbeta primers and 13 Jbeta primers. Assay used: immunoSEQ multiplex PCR; TCRdb lists only in-frame clones, some missing. This sample yields fewer than 200,000 clones, of which about four fifths are seen a single time; 1.5% to 2% belongs to the top ten. A word on this clone: Its specificity is unknown.

The clonotype originates from a woman aged 18-29 years in good health and CMV-seronegative. The chain is built from TRBV5-1 and TRBJ2-1; 10 bases line up with TRBD2. The sample consisted of PBMCs. Here the CDR3 reads CAKVSGRYYNEQFF. CDR3 DNA: TGCGCCAAAGTTAGCGGGAGGTACTACAATGAGCAGTTCTTC.